This T cell receptor (beta chain) derives from a study of CD8 T cells in ankylosing spondylitis (dated by TCRdb to 2016 to 2017). Study-level background: T cell receptor beta repertoires were profiled in healthy donors and ankylosing spondylitis patients so that disease-linked TCR variants could be found. Samples of peripheral blood were taken, and for ankylosing spondylitis patients, synovial fluid was collected as well. The full study cohort was made up of under 30 ankylosing spondylitis patients and 108 healthy donors.

The table lists this clonotype with a few counts. Its cognate antigen has yet to be identified. No base quality values were provided; no much bigger clone lies one nucleotide off. Looking up the germline V gene (reference sequence) yields CDR1 SEHNR and CDR2 FQNEAQ. The CDR3 measures 15 amino acids from cysteine to phenylalanine. Just CDR3 DNA is preserved here, 45 bases in frame from base 1. V and J lose 1 base and 8 bases, and a span of 14 bases separates them. The listed sequencing device is Illumina HiSeq 2500. Quantitative 5'-RACE with molecular barcodes was used to prepare TCR beta libraries. In the original analysis: Disease-linked TCR variants were identified with a new computational method built on a probabilistic model of VDJ rearrangement. The public reads were reanalyzed by TCRdb: fastp trimming at Q25, MiXCR alignment, in-frame beta chains only. A single entry per CDR3 protein holds the most common genes and DNA from its merged rows. These V and J calls derive from TCRdb rather than the authors' analysis. The sample records 700,000 to 1,000,000 distinct CDR3 sequences, approximately 12% of which are singletons. The ten largest clones capture about 0.5% of the sample.

What the research found in general, with its limitations: Some motif variants had previously been reported in the synovial fluid and blood of reactive arthritis patients, which suggests shared mechanisms of disease initiation. Blood from ankylosing spondylitis patients appeared to be characterized by a TCR beta motif made up of several highly homologous amino acid variants. Significant enrichment of the disease-linked clones was reported in matched synovial fluid samples from ankylosing spondylitis patients. A CD8+ phenotype was shown by the disease-linked clones, which were found at relatively low frequencies in peripheral blood.

The chain couples TRBV7-9 to TRBJ2-2, with the D call tentatively TRBD1 or TRBD2, each fitting 5 bases. This receptor was obtained from a male donor with ankylosing spondylitis. The specimen was blood, either unsorted or a sorted T cell fraction (not recorded which). The CDR3 protein: CASSLGDLVAGELFF. The bases read TGTGCCAGCAGCTTAGGGGACCTCGTGGCGGGGGAGCTGTTTTTT.